The 13 T cell receptor beta chains below come from one sample, sequenced in a study of OX40 agonist ivuxolimab in advanced cancers. Profiled with immunoSEQ multiplex PCR; TCRdb holds only in-frame clones, not every one. The data show about 38,000 clones, with 65% to 85% seen just once and 21% held by the top ten. Sequenced material: CD4+ or CD8+ T cells sorted from blood, taken in a trial of the OX40 agonist ivuxolimab. Every receptor here comes from an adult with an advanced solid tumor such as melanoma, head and neck, liver or kidney cancer.

The V and J genes are TRBV6-4 and TRBJ2-3; possibly TRBD2 for D (6 bases). Deletions cut 2 bases from V and 3 bases from J, with 9 bases between. Germline CDR1 reads MRHNA; CDR2 reads SNTAGT. This CDR3 is built from 14 residues. For the CDR3, the DNA is TGTGCCAGCAGTGACGGGGCGGGAACAGATACGCAGTATTTT. It is translated as CASSDGAGTDTQYF.

This chain links TRBV5-1 with TRBJ1-3; no reliable D call. Germline values: CDR1 SGHRS, CDR2 YFSETQ. V gave up 4 bases and J gave up 0 bases, with 11 bases separating them. This CDR3 has 15 residues. CDR3 protein: CASSPYGNSGNTIYF. The CDR3 bases are TGCGCCAGCAGCCCTTATGGGAACTCTGGAAACACCATATATTTT.

This chain links TRBV18 with TRBJ1-1; D is unresolved. The CDR3 is 14 amino acids. Germline V gene data show CDR1 as KGHSH and CDR2 as LQKENI. V was shortened by 3 bases and J by 1 base, with 9 bases between the two germline ends. Here the CDR3 DNA reads TGTGCCAGCTCACCGCTAGAGGGGAACACTGAAGCTTTCTTT. Amino acids: CASSPLEGNTEAFF.

In this sample, this clone turned up a few times. The rearrangement joins TRBV6-5 to TRBJ2-7; a weak D match, TRBD1 (6 bases). Per the germline V gene, CDR1 is MNHEY and CDR2 is SVGAGI. The CDR3 sequence is 14 residues long. Between the trimmed V and J ends, which lost 4 bases and 4 bases, there was a span of 14 bases. CDR3 region: CASSSRDTSYEQYF. DNA for the CDR3: TGTGCCAGCAGTTCCCGGGACACCTCGTACGAGCAGTACTTC.

The chain recombines TRBV7-2 with TRBJ1-2, with a weak D call TRBD1 (6 bases). This CDR3 spans 15 amino acids. V gave up 5 bases and J gave up 2 bases, with 15 bases separating them. Germline V gives CDR1 SGHTA, CDR2 FQGNSA. CDR3 region: CASSPGQGPNYGYTF. The DNA of the CDR3 is TGTGCCAGCAGCCCCGGCCAGGGGCCGAACTATGGCTACACCTTC. The entire variable domain, with the rest obtained from reference TRBV7-2 and TRBJ1-2, is as follows: GAGVSQSPSNKVTEKGKDVELRCDPISGHTALYWYRQSLGQGLEFLIYFQGNSAPDKSGLPSDRFSAERTGGSVSTLTIQRTQQEDSAVYLCASSPGQGPNYGYTFGSGTRLTVV.

V is TRBV7-3 and J is TRBJ1-6, with 9 bases that match TRBD1. The CDR3 is made up of 15 amino acids. Germline-derived CDR1 and CDR2 are SGHTA and FQGTGA. Trimming removed 1 base from V and 6 bases from J; junction bases left unmatched: 1. The CDR3 sequence is CASSLKGQGNSPLHF. The CDR3 coding sequence is TGTGCCAGCAGCTTAAAGGGACAGGGTAATTCACCCCTCCACTTT.

The J gene is TRBJ2-5, the V gene TRBV5-6; D gene ambiguous. The CDR3 runs to 13 residues. Germline values: CDR1 SGHDT, CDR2 YYEEEE. V lost 2 bases and J 6 bases, leaving 11 bases between the germline ends. The CDR3 spells CASSFSDRQTQYF. The DNA of the CDR3 is TGTGCCAGCAGCTTTTCCGACCGCCAGACCCAGTACTTC.

The gene calls are TRBV19 and TRBJ1-6; possibly TRBD1 for D (5 bases). Germline V gene sequence: CDR1 LNHDA, CDR2 SQIVND (reference sequence). The CDR3 extends over 15 amino acids. Trimming removed 7 bases from V and 2 bases from J, with 12 bases in between. The CDR3 region is CASNQGGTYNSPLHF. In DNA, the CDR3 is TGTGCCAGTAACCAGGGTGGAACCTATAATTCACCCCTCCACTTT. Based on the CDR3 plus reference TRBV19 and TRBJ1-6, the full variable domain is DGGITQSPKYLFRKEGQNVTLSCEQNLNHDAMYWYRQDPGQGLRLIYYSQIVNDFQKGDIAEGYSVSREKKESFPLTVTSAQKNPTAFYLCASNQGGTYNSPLHFGNGTRLTVT.

This chain connects TRBV7-2 to TRBJ1-5; D unresolved. This CDR3 region has 13 residues. Trimming stripped 5 bases from V and 5 bases from J, with 10 bases between. The germline CDR1 and CDR2 sequences are SGHTA and FQGNSA. CDR3 nucleotide sequence: TGTGCCAGCAGCCAAACCCCAGATCAGCCCCAGCATTTT. Amino acid sequence: CASSQTPDQPQHF.

This clone was recorded only once. V is TRBV6-5 and J is TRBJ2-7; 9 positions match TRBD1. Germline V lookup: CDR1 MNHEY, CDR2 SVGAGI. The length of the CDR3 is 15 residues. V shed 5 bases and J 3 bases; nucleotides not matched to a gene: 8. Here the CDR3 DNA reads TGTGCCAGCAGTCCGACCGGGACAGGGCTCTACGAGCAGTACTTC. Translation: CASSPTGTGLYEQYF.

The chain joins TRBV28 to TRBJ1-6; D perhaps matches TRBD1 (6 bases). Germline V gene lookup returns CDR1 MDHEN and CDR2 SYDVKM. This CDR3 comprises 16 residues. Trimming shortened V by 5 bases and J by 5 bases, and 16 bases separated the two germline ends. CDR3 coding DNA: TGTGCCAGCAGTACCCTGGGGCAGGGGAATAATTCACCCCTCCACTTT. It is translated as CASSTLGQGNNSPLHF.

V is TRBV14 and J is TRBJ2-5, with 8 bases matching TRBD2. Germline V gene data show CDR1 as SGHDN and CDR2 as FVKESK. J lost 5 bases, V lost 4 bases, and 9 bases had no gene match. The CDR3 is 15 amino acids. CDR3 in amino acids: CASSLSGRMWETQYF. CDR3 DNA: TGTGCCAGCAGCCTCAGCGGGAGAATGTGGGAGACCCAGTACTTC. Filled out from reference TRBV14 and TRBJ2-5, the complete variable domain reads EAGVTQFPSHSVIEKGQTVTLRCDPISGHDNLYWYRRVMGKEIKFLLHFVKESKQDESGMPNNRFLAERTGGTYSTLKVQPAELEDSGVYFCASSLSGRMWETQYFGPGTRLLVL.

The chain uses TRBV10-3 and TRBJ1-6; D is unresolved. Germline V gives CDR1 ENHRY, CDR2 SYGVKD. V lost 3 bases and J lost 10, with 7 bases in between. The CDR3 runs 12 residues. The chain's CDR3 is CAISDPGSPLHF. The CDR3 coding sequence is TGTGCCATCAGTGACCCAGGCTCACCCCTCCACTTT.